One sample yielded the 24 T cell receptor beta chains listed below, sequenced in a study of blood T cell repertoires in COVID-19. The protocol was immunoSEQ multiplex PCR, while the TCRdb copy is restricted to in-frame clones and leaves out a portion. The table lists about 170,000 clones, around 74% of them singletons. What was sequenced was peripheral blood. Receptor source: a woman aged 80 or over with acute or convalescent COVID-19.

V usage is TRBV3-1 (or the pseudogene TRBV3-2) and J usage is TRBJ2-5; weak D call: TRBD2 (6 bases). Germline values: CDR1 LGHDT, CDR2 YNNKEL (reference sequence). The CDR3 covers 10 residues. Trimming pared 8 bases from V and 5 bases from J, leaving 6 bases between. CDR3 loop: CASGRETQYF. Written as DNA, the CDR3 is TGTGCCAGCGGGAGGGAGACCCAGTACTTC.

V usage is TRBV28 and J usage is TRBJ2-7; TRBD1 matches at 7 bases. CDR1 MDHEN and CDR2 SYDVKM come from the germline V gene. The CDR3 is made up of 16 amino acids. V lost 5 bases and J lost 0; bases outside the gene matches: 10. The CDR3 bases are TGTGCCAGCAGTCTGCCCGGACAGGTGGACTCCTACGAGCAGTACTTC. It codes for CASSLPGQVDSYEQYF.

The J gene is TRBJ1-1, the V gene TRBV2, with D tentatively TRBD1 (5 bases). Looked up from germline, CDR1 is SNHLY and CDR2 is FYNNEI. CDR3 length: 12 amino acids. V was cut by 5 bases and J by 6 bases, with 10 bases left in between. CDR3 in DNA: TGTGCCAGCAGTCAGGGAATCCCTGAAGCTTTCTTT. Protein product: CASSQGIPEAFF.

The table lists this clone with a few counts. CDR3 in amino acids: CASSIQGAPNSPLHF. CDR3 coding DNA: TGTGCCAGTAGTATCCAGGGGGCACCAAATTCACCCCTCCACTTT. The chain combines TRBV19 with TRBJ1-6, with 8 nucleotides matching TRBD1. The germline V gene has CDR1 LNHDA and CDR2 SQIVND (reference sequence). This CDR3 spans 15 amino acids. Trimming removed 3 bases from V and 7 bases from J; junction bases left unmatched: 5.

The rearrangement uses TRBV12-3 or TRBV12-4 and TRBJ2-5; no firm D call. V lost 6 bases and J lost 5, with 7 bases in between. The CDR3 extends over 11 amino acids. The CDR3 DNA sequence: TGTGCCAGCAGGATGAGTGAGACCCAGTACTTC. Protein sequence: CASRMSETQYF.

This clone was seen at least ten times. This chain uses TRBV7-9 with TRBJ1-1; 7 bases are a match to TRBD1. Germline values: CDR1 SEHNR, CDR2 FQNEAQ (reference sequence). The CDR3 is made up of 12 amino acids. Losses at the gene ends were 3 bases for V and 7 bases for J; bases not matched to a gene: 2. CDR3 residues: CASSFRDSEAFF. The CDR3 DNA reads as TGTGCCAGCAGCTTCCGGGACAGTGAAGCTTTCTTT.

The rearrangement uses TRBV7-2 and TRBJ2-1; 12 bases are a match to TRBD2. V gave up 4 bases and J gave up 6 bases; unmatched junction bases: 7. CDR3 length equals 16 residues. CDR1 and CDR2 from the germline V gene are SGHTA and FQGNSA. The CDR3 region is CASSSLAGGRVNEQFF. As DNA, the CDR3 is TGTGCCAGCAGCTCACTAGCGGGGGGTCGCGTCAATGAGCAGTTCTTC. Drawing the rest from reference TRBV7-2 and TRBJ2-1, the complete variable domain is GAGVSQSPSNKVTEKGKDVELRCDPISGHTALYWYRQSLGQGLEFLIYFQGNSAPDKSGLPSDRFSAERTGGSVSTLTIQRTQQEDSAVYLCASSSLAGGRVNEQFFGPGTRLTVL.

The V and J genes are TRBV13 and TRBJ2-1; TRBD2 matches 8 bases. Germline lookup yields CDR1 PRHDT and CDR2 FYEKMQ (reference sequence). The CDR3 sequence is 14 residues long. V was clipped by 5 bases and J by 6 bases; unmatched bases: 6. This CDR3 is CASSGLSGGNEQFF. The DNA of the CDR3 is TGTGCCAGCAGCGGCTTGAGCGGGGGCAATGAGCAGTTCTTC.

The J gene is TRBJ2-3, the V gene TRBV11-3; 9 nucleotides line up with TRBD1. The CDR3 contains 14 residues. V lost 4 bases and J lost 4; bases outside the gene matches: 3. Germline CDR1 SGHNT, CDR2 YENEEA. The CDR3 nucleotides are TGTGCCAGCAGCTCACAGGGGGCTGCAGATACGCAGTATTTT. It yields the protein CASSSQGAADTQYF.

The chain employs TRBV29-1 and TRBJ1-4, with a possible D match to TRBD1 (6 bases). The CDR3 extends over 14 amino acids. Trimming removed 7 bases from V and 4 bases from J, with 16 bases in between. CDR1 SQVTM and CDR2 ANQGSEA come from the germline V gene. The chain's CDR3 is CSGRSGTHNEKLFF. CDR3 nucleotide sequence: TGCAGCGGTCGGTCCGGGACACATAATGAAAAACTGTTTTTT.

The J gene is TRBJ1-1, the V gene TRBV10-3, with 8 bases fitting TRBD1. This CDR3 is 17 amino acids long. Germline CDR1 and CDR2: ENHRY and SYGVKD. Germline trimming cut 5 bases from V and 8 bases from J; bases unmatched to any gene: 19. CDR3 DNA sequence: TGTGCCATCAGTTCACAGACCCTCGGACAGGGTGGTAGGGAAGCTTTCTTT. Its translation: CAISSQTLGQGGREAFF.

The chain employs TRBV12-3 or TRBV12-4 and TRBJ1-2; unclear D gene. V lost 6 bases and J lost 0, with 8 bases in between. This CDR3 is built from 13 residues. The CDR3 reads CASSRQTNYGYTF. The CDR3 bases are TGTGCCAGCAGCCGACAAACTAACTATGGCTACACCTTC.

V usage is TRBV10-3 and J usage is TRBJ2-1, with 7 positions matching TRBD2. V trimming: 2 bases; J trimming: 10 bases; junction bases outside the gene matches: 8. Germline CDR1 and CDR2: ENHRY and SYGVKD. CDR3 length: 14 residues. CDR3 in amino acids: CAISEASGYREQFF. The CDR3 nucleotides are TGTGCCATCAGTGAGGCTAGCGGCTACCGCGAGCAGTTCTTC.

This chain links TRBV19 with TRBJ1-3, with D hard to call. Germline V gives CDR1 LNHDA, CDR2 SQIVND (reference sequence). V lost 7 bases, J lost 0 bases, and 13 bases lay in between. This CDR3 contains 15 residues. The CDR3 DNA reads as TGTGCCAGTAACCGGGAAACTTACTCTGGAAACACCATATATTTT. It yields the protein CASNRETYSGNTIYF.

The chain uses TRBV7-9 and TRBJ2-1; 7 bases match TRBD2. With 1 base clipped from V and 8 bases from J, the junction kept 11 bases outside the gene matches. This CDR3 comprises 16 residues. The germline V gene has CDR1 SEHNR and CDR2 FQNEAQ (reference sequence). The CDR3 DNA reads as TGTGCCAGCAGCTTAGGACGCGGGAGAATTTTATATGAGCAGTTCTTC. Protein: CASSLGRGRILYEQFF.

The chain is built from TRBV6-6 and TRBJ1-5, with 12 nucleotides matching TRBD1. With 7 bases clipped from V and 7 bases from J, the junction kept 8 bases outside the gene matches. CDR3 length: 15 residues. Germline assignment: CDR1 MNHNY and CDR2 SVGAGI (reference sequence). The CDR3 here is CASTLPGTGGQPQHF. The CDR3 DNA is TGTGCCAGCACCCTCCCTGGGACAGGGGGCCAGCCCCAGCATTTT.

This clone was seen more than once but under ten times. V usage is TRBV29-1 and J usage is TRBJ2-5; weak D call: TRBD2 (7 bases). The CDR3 runs to 11 residues. Per germline, CDR1 SQVTM and CDR2 ANQGSEA. The CDR3 nucleotides read TGCGGGGGGGGGCACCAAGAGACCCAGTACTTC. Its protein is CGGGHQETQYF.

The chain is built from TRBV7-9 and TRBJ2-1; TRBD1 matches at 9 bases. The CDR3 length is 15 residues. With 2 bases clipped from V and 4 bases from J, the junction kept 3 bases outside the gene matches. Per germline, CDR1 SEHNR and CDR2 FQNEAQ (reference sequence). CDR3 in DNA: TGTGCCAGCAGCTTAACCGGGACAGGGTACAATGAGCAGTTCTTC. Protein product: CASSLTGTGYNEQFF. The full variable domain, completed using reference TRBV7-9 and TRBJ2-1, is DTGVSQNPRHKITKRGQNVTFRCDPISEHNRLYWYRQTLGQGPEFLTYFQNEAQLEKSRLLSDRFSAERPKGSFSTLEIQRTEQGDSAMYLCASSLTGTGYNEQFFGPGTRLTVL.

The chain links TRBV7-8 to TRBJ2-3; D is perhaps TRBD2 (5 bases). Germline loops: CDR1 SGHVS, CDR2 FQNEAQ. The CDR3 has 13 residues. V dropped 1 base and J dropped 6 bases, with 8 bases sitting between them. DNA of the CDR3: TGTGCCAGCAGCTTAGAAGCGGCTGATACGCAGTATTTT. Translation gives CASSLEAADTQYF. Full variable domain (outside the CDR3, taken from reference TRBV7-8 and TRBJ2-3): GAGVSQSPRYKVAKRGQDVALRCDPISGHVSLFWYQQALGQGPEFLTYFQNEAQLDKSGLPSDRFFAERPEGSVSTLKIQRTQQEDSAVYLCASSLEAADTQYFGPGTRLTVL.

The chain has TRBV6-2 or TRBV6-3 and TRBJ1-5; D may be TRBD1 (5 bases). Deletions cut 5 bases from V and 5 bases from J, with 13 bases between. In germline, CDR1 is MNHEY, CDR2 SVGEGT. This CDR3 region has 14 residues. DNA for the CDR3: TGTGCCAGCAGTCTAGGGGCGCTAGATCAGCCCCAGCATTTT. This codes for CASSLGALDQPQHF.

This rearrangement joins TRBV28 to TRBJ2-3; 8 nucleotides align to TRBD1. The CDR3 runs 14 residues. CDR1 MDHEN and CDR2 SYDVKM come from the germline V gene. V dropped 8 bases and J dropped 3; count of bases not matched to a gene: 7. CDR3 amino acids: CASGTGQATDTQYF. For the CDR3, the DNA is TGTGCCAGCGGGACGGGACAGGCTACAGATACGCAGTATTTT. Based on the CDR3 plus reference TRBV28 and TRBJ2-3, the full variable domain is DVKVTQSSRYLVKRTGEKVFLECVQDMDHENMFWYRQDPGLGLRLIYFSYDVKMKEKGDIPEGYSVSREKKERFSLILESASTNQTSMYLCASGTGQATDTQYFGPGTRLTVL.

The rearrangement links TRBV7-2 to TRBJ2-7; 12 bases map to TRBD2. After removal of 0 bases from V and 4 bases from J, the junction contained 4 bases not matched to a gene. The CDR3 sequence is 16 residues long. Germline CDR1 reads SGHTA; CDR2 reads FQGNSA. Here the CDR3 reads CASSLATSGRSYEQYF. DNA for the CDR3: TGTGCCAGCAGCTTAGCGACTAGCGGGAGAAGTTACGAGCAGTACTTC.

This chain uses TRBV2 with TRBJ2-1; 13 positions agree with TRBD2. Looked up from germline, CDR1 is SNHLY and CDR2 is FYNNEI. The length of the CDR3 is 16 residues. Losses at the gene ends were 6 bases for V and 5 bases for J; bases not matched to a gene: 7. The CDR3 is CASSGLAGVGNNEQFF. In DNA form, the CDR3 reads TGTGCCAGCAGCGGACTAGCGGGAGTGGGGAACAATGAGCAGTTCTTC.

A single count supports this clone. The chain is built from TRBV19 and TRBJ2-7, with 16 positions matching TRBD2. The CDR3 spans 15 residues. V was clipped by 9 bases and J by 5 bases; unmatched bases: 7. Germline V gene lookup returns CDR1 LNHDA and CDR2 SQIVND (reference sequence). The CDR3 DNA reads as TGTGCCAGCGGGACTAGCGGGAGGGCCGACCACGAGCAGTACTTC. It translates to CASGTSGRADHEQYF. Full variable domain (missing parts from reference TRBV19 and TRBJ2-7): DGGITQSPKYLFRKEGQNVTLSCEQNLNHDAMYWYRQDPGQGLRLIYYSQIVNDFQKGDIAEGYSVSREKKESFPLTVTSAQKNPTAFYLCASGTSGRADHEQYFGPGTRLTVT.